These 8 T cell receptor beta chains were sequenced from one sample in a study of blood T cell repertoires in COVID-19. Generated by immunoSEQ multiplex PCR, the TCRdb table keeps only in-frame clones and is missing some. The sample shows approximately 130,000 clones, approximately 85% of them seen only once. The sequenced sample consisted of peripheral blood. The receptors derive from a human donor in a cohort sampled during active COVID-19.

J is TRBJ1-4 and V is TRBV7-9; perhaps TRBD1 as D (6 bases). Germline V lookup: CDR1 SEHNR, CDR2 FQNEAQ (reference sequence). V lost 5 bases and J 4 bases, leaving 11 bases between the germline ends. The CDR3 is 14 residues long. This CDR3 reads CASSPGAHNEKLFF. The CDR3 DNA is TGTGCCAGCAGCCCAGGGGCGCATAATGAAAAACTGTTTTTT.

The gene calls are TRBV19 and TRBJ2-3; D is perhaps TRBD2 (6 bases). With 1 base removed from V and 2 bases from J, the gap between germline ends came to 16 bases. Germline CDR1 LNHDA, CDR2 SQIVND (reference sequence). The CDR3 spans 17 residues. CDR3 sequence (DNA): TGTGCCAGTAGTATAGTAGGAGGGTCCAGCTTCACAGATACGCAGTATTTT. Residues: CASSIVGGSSFTDTQYF.

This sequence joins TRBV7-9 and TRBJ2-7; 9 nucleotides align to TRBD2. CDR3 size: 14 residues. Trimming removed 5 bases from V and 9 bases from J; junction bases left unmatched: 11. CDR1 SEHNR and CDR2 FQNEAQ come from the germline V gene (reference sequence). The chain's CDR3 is CASSQRTSEGRQYF. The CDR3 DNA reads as TGTGCCAGCAGCCAGAGGACTAGCGAGGGGCGGCAGTACTTC.

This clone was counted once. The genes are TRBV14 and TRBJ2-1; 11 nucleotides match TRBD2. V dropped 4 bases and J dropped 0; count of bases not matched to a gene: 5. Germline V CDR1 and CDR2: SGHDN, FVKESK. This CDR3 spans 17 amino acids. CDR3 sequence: CASSLGLAGFSYNEQFF. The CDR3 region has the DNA TGTGCCAGCAGCCTAGGACTAGCGGGTTTCTCCTACAATGAGCAGTTCTTC.

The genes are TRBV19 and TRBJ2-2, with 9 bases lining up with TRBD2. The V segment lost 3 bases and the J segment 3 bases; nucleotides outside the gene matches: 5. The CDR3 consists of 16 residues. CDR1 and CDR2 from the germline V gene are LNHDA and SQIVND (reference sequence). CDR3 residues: CASSMVAGDYTGELFF. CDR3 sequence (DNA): TGTGCCAGTAGTATGGTAGCGGGGGACTACACCGGGGAGCTGTTTTTT. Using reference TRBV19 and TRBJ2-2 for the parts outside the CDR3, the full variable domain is DGGITQSPKYLFRKEGQNVTLSCEQNLNHDAMYWYRQDPGQGLRLIYYSQIVNDFQKGDIAEGYSVSREKKESFPLTVTSAQKNPTAFYLCASSMVAGDYTGELFFGEGSRLTVL.

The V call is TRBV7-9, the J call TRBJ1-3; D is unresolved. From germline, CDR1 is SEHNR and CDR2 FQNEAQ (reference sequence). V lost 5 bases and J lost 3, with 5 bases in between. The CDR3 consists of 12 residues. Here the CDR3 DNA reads TGTGCCAGCAGCCTTGTTGGAAACACCATATATTTT. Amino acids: CASSLVGNTIYF.

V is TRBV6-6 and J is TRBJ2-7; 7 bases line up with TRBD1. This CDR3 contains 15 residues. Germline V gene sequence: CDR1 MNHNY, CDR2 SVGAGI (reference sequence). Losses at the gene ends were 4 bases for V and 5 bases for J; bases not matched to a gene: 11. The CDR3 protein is CASSSPPGGHDEQYF. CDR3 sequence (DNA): TGTGCCAGCAGTTCACCTCCAGGGGGTCACGACGAGCAGTACTTC.

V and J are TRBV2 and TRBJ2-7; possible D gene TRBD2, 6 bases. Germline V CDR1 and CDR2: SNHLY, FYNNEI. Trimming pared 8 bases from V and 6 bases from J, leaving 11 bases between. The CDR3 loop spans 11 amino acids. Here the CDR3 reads CASGLEGEQYF. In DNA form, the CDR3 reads TGTGCCAGCGGGCTGGAGGGCGAGCAGTACTTC.